Shown below are 26 T cell receptor beta chains from a single sample sequenced in a study of vaccination and CD4 T cells after COVID-19. These TCRs' antigens remain unknown. An Oncomine TCR Beta short-read assay was used to sequence the DNA from cultured CD4+ T cells. TCRdb reprocessed the PCR reads via MiXCR and lists one record per CDR3 protein. The sample consists of around 19,000 distinct CDR3 sequences, approximately 45% of them appearing once. This sample's treatment: approximately nine-day PBMC culture with coronavirus spike peptide pools or control peptides (ViraFEST assay). The sequences come from CD4+ T cells from blood, cultured in vitro, collected after SARS-CoV-2 vaccination. The receptors were gathered from a human donor who had recovered from COVID-19.

A few counts support this clonotype. V and J are TRBV7-9 and TRBJ1-1; D may be TRBD1 (6 bases). Germline V lookup: CDR1 SEHNR, CDR2 FQNEAQ (reference sequence). This CDR3 region has 15 residues. The ends were cut back, 5 bases at V and 4 bases at J, with 17 bases in the middle. CDR3 region: CASSPGVTPPTEAFF. The DNA for the CDR3 is TGTGCCAGCAGCCCAGGGGTCACCCCCCCCACTGAAGCTTTCTTT.

The chain recombines TRBV20-1 with TRBJ2-5, with D uncertain. Trimming cost V 1 base and J 4 bases, with 4 bases left between them. CDR3 length: 11 amino acids. CDR1 is DFQATT, CDR2 SNEGSKA, per germline (reference sequence). The CDR3 region is CSARALETQYF. In nucleotides, the CDR3 is TGCAGTGCTAGAGCGCTAGAGACCCAGTACTTC.

This clonotype was found a few times. The genes are TRBV20-1 and TRBJ1-1; no clear D. Germline V gives CDR1 DFQATT, CDR2 SNEGSKA (reference sequence). The CDR3 has 12 residues. V gave up 2 bases and J gave up 5 bases, with 9 bases separating them. DNA of the CDR3: TGCAGTGCTAGAAAGTATGGGACTGAAGCTTTCTTT. As protein: CSARKYGTEAFF.

J is TRBJ2-3 and V is TRBV7-2; D unclear. This CDR3 has 16 amino acids. The germline V gene encodes CDR1 SGHTA and CDR2 FQGNSA. Deletions cut 3 bases from V and 11 bases from J, with 24 bases between. The CDR3 DNA is TGTGCCAGCAGCTTGGAACCCGCCGCAATCGAAACGAAGCAGTATTTT. The encoded protein is CASSLEPAAIETKQYF. Supplemented by reference TRBV7-2 and TRBJ2-3, the full variable domain reads GAGVSQSPSNKVTEKGKDVELRCDPISGHTALYWYRQSLGQGLEFLIYFQGNSAPDKSGLPSDRFSAERTGGSVSTLTIQRTQQEDSAVYLCASSLEPAAIETKQYFGPGTRLTVL.

V gene TRBV6-2 or TRBV6-3 combines with J gene TRBJ1-1; D is possibly TRBD1 (6 bases). Germline-derived CDR1 and CDR2 are MNHEY and SVGEGT. The ends were cut back, 5 bases at V and 4 bases at J, with 8 bases in the middle. The length of the CDR3 is 12 residues. The CDR3: CASSDRPTEAFF. CDR3 DNA sequence: TGTGCCAGCAGTGACAGGCCCACTGAAGCTTTCTTT.

This clonotype is medium-sized (0.01 to 0.1%). The chain has TRBV6-1 and TRBJ1-2; 9 bases fit TRBD1. CDR3 length equals 14 residues. Per germline, CDR1 MNHNS and CDR2 SASEGT. V was clipped by 6 bases and J by 5 bases; unmatched bases: 7. The CDR3 coding sequence is TGTGCCAGCAGAACCATGGGACAGGGATATGGCTACACCTTC. Protein: CASRTMGQGYGYTF.

This clonotype was picked up one time. This chain uses TRBV10-3 with TRBJ2-5; possible D gene TRBD1, 5 bases. CDR3 length: 15 residues. Germline V CDR1 and CDR2: ENHRY, SYGVKD. Trimming took off 4 bases at V and 2 bases at J, with 14 bases between the two ends. The DNA of the CDR3 is TGTGCCATCAGTGCGGCTAGGGGTAAACAAGAGACCCAGTACTTC. It encodes CAISAARGKQETQYF.

This clonotype was counted a single time. This rearrangement joins TRBV20-1 to TRBJ2-3; either TRBD1 or TRBD2 may supply D (5 bases each). Trimming pared 4 bases from V and 4 bases from J, leaving 9 bases between. This CDR3 comprises 12 residues. From germline, CDR1 is DFQATT and CDR2 SNEGSKA (reference sequence). CDR3 sequence reads: CSAKGTADTQYF. The CDR3 DNA reads TGCAGTGCTAAGGGGACGGCAGATACGCAGTATTTT.

The chain recombines TRBV20-1 with TRBJ2-2, with a tentative D call TRBD2 (6 bases). CDR3 length: 14 residues. Germline V lookup: CDR1 DFQATT, CDR2 SNEGSKA (reference sequence). The germline V and J ends were trimmed by 1 base and 5 bases, with 11 bases remaining between them. The CDR3 DNA follows: TGCAGTGCTAGAGGGGACGGGGGAACCGGGGAGCTGTTTTTT. It translates to CSARGDGGTGELFF.

This clonotype was counted only a few times. The V call is TRBV20-1, the J call TRBJ1-2; D is perhaps TRBD1 (6 bases). Trimming left V 6 bases short and J 4 bases short, with 12 bases between. The CDR3 is made up of 12 amino acids. Germline V gene data show CDR1 as DFQATT and CDR2 as SNEGSKA (reference sequence). CDR3 sequence: CSATQGAYGYTF. In DNA, the CDR3 is TGCAGTGCCACACAGGGAGCCTATGGCTACACCTTC.

This clonotype has only a few counts. DNA for the CDR3: TGTGCCAGCAGCTCTTCGACAGGGGGCAACTATGGCTACACCTTC. Protein: CASSSSTGGNYGYTF. This chain joins TRBV7-3 and TRBJ1-2; 10 nucleotides align to TRBD1. Trimming removed 4 bases from V and 2 bases from J; junction bases left unmatched: 4. CDR3 length: 15 residues. Germline V CDR1 and CDR2: SGHTA, FQGTGA. The whole variable domain, filled in from reference TRBV7-3 and TRBJ1-2, reads GAGVSQTPSNKVTEKGKYVELRCDPISGHTALYWYRQSLGQGPEFLIYFQGTGAADDSGLPNDRFFAVRPEGSVSTLKIQRTERGDSAVYLCASSSSTGGNYGYTFGSGTRLTVV.

The J gene is TRBJ2-7, the V gene TRBV20-1; tentatively, D is TRBD1 or TRBD2 (5 bases each). The CDR3 runs 15 residues. Germline CDR1 DFQATT, CDR2 SNEGSKA (reference sequence). Trimming shortened V by 4 bases and J by 1 base, and 17 bases separated the two germline ends. The CDR3 DNA is TGCAGTGCTATGGGGGATGGCAGAGGATCCTACGAGCAGTACTTC. Translation gives CSAMGDGRGSYEQYF.

This clonotype was seen once. This chain uses TRBV7-2 with TRBJ2-5; 8 nucleotides match TRBD2. This CDR3 has 16 amino acids. Trimming took 3 bases from V and 2 from J; bases not matched to a gene: 8. Per the germline V gene, CDR1 is SGHTA and CDR2 is FQGNSA. In DNA, the CDR3 is TGTGCCAGCAGCTTGGCGGGGGGCGGGTTTCAAGAGACCCAGTACTTC. As protein: CASSLAGGGFQETQYF.

V gene TRBV12-3 or TRBV12-4 combines with J gene TRBJ1-2; TRBD1 aligns across 9 bases. CDR3 size: 15 residues. J lost 4 bases, V lost 6 bases, and 9 bases had no gene match. CDR3 DNA: TGTGCCAGCAGACTAGGGACAGGGCCCTCCTATGGCTACACCTTC. Protein sequence: CASRLGTGPSYGYTF.

CDR3 region: CSANRDGETQYF. CDR3 coding DNA: TGCAGTGCCAACCGGGACGGGGAGACCCAGTACTTC. The chain couples TRBV20-1 to TRBJ2-5; the D call may be TRBD1 or TRBD2 (5 bases each). This CDR3 region has 12 residues. V shed 6 bases and J shed 5 bases, with 13 bases lying between them. Germline V lookup: CDR1 DFQATT, CDR2 SNEGSKA (reference sequence).

The chain combines TRBV20-1 with TRBJ2-3; 7 nucleotides line up with TRBD1. CDR3 length: 15 amino acids. Germline values: CDR1 DFQATT, CDR2 SNEGSKA (reference sequence). Losses at the gene ends were 3 bases for V and 3 bases for J; bases not matched to a gene: 9. This chain's CDR3 is CSASRAGGTTDTQYF. The CDR3 DNA reads TGCAGTGCTAGTCGGGCAGGGGGAACAACAGATACGCAGTATTTT.

The CDR3 DNA reads TGCGCCAGCAGCCCTACAAGGTCGGCGAGAACTGAAGCTTTCTTT. It yields the protein CASSPTRSARTEAFF. The rearrangement joins TRBV5-1 to TRBJ1-1; D is undetermined. Germline V lookup: CDR1 SGHRS, CDR2 YFSETQ. The CDR3 is 15 residues long. Trimming took off 4 bases at V and 5 bases at J, with 18 bases between the two ends.

The chain recombines TRBV30 with TRBJ1-2, with 11 bases matching TRBD1. The CDR3 loop spans 16 amino acids. CDR1 GTSNPN and CDR2 SVGIG come from the germline V gene (reference sequence). Trimming took 1 base from V and 7 from J; bases not matched to a gene: 11. The CDR3 spells CAWSGDRGKRSGGYTF. The CDR3 coding sequence is TGTGCCTGGAGTGGGGACAGGGGGAAACGTTCTGGTGGCTACACCTTC.

Only a few counts were recorded for this clonotype. The chain couples TRBV6-1 to TRBJ2-3; D ambiguous. The CDR3 extends over 12 amino acids. The germline gives CDR1 MNHNS, CDR2 SASEGT. With 4 bases removed from V and 4 bases from J, the gap between germline ends came to 6 bases. The CDR3, as DNA: TGTGCCAGCAGTGGAGTACCAGATACGCAGTATTTT. It encodes CASSGVPDTQYF.

The gene calls are TRBV19 and TRBJ1-1; 11 bases map to TRBD1. CDR1 LNHDA and CDR2 SQIVND come from the germline V gene (reference sequence). The CDR3 contains 13 residues. The V gene end was trimmed by 4 bases and the J gene end by 8 bases; junction bases not matched to a gene: 3. The CDR3 region has the DNA TGTGCCAGTAGTAGGACAGGGGGCGAGGAAGCTTTCTTT. Residues: CASSRTGGEEAFF.

A few counts support this clonotype. The chain carries TRBV20-1 and TRBJ1-3; D remains ambiguous. V was pared by 0 bases and J by 0 bases, with 12 bases between. This CDR3 has 16 amino acids. The germline V gene encodes CDR1 DFQATT and CDR2 SNEGSKA (reference sequence). The CDR3 sequence: CSARDPYSHSGNTIYF. The CDR3 DNA reads TGCAGTGCTAGAGATCCCTATAGCCACTCTGGAAACACCATATATTTT.

The chain has TRBV20-1 and TRBJ1-2; 11 nucleotides match TRBD1. CDR3 length equals 13 residues. The ends lost 7 bases at V and 4 bases at J; junction bases unmatched: 5. Germline V gene lookup returns CDR1 DFQATT and CDR2 SNEGSKA (reference sequence). This chain's CDR3 is CSVEGQGVYGYTF. As DNA, the CDR3 is TGCAGTGTCGAGGGACAGGGGGTCTATGGCTACACCTTC.

V usage is TRBV20-1 and J usage is TRBJ1-3; D is ambiguous. V was shortened by 3 bases and J by 8 bases, with 11 bases between the two germline ends. The CDR3 contains 12 residues. Germline assignment: CDR1 DFQATT and CDR2 SNEGSKA (reference sequence). The CDR3 spells CSASRGDHTIYF. The CDR3 bases are TGCAGTGCTAGCCGGGGTGACCACACCATATATTTT.

This clonotype has a handful of counts. The chain links TRBV15 to TRBJ1-1; TRBD1 matches 7 bases. The junction had 4 bases not matched to a gene; V was cut back by 3 bases and J by 0 bases. In germline, CDR1 is LNHNV, CDR2 YYDKDF (reference sequence). The CDR3 loop spans 15 amino acids. The chain's CDR3 is CATSRRDRMNTEAFF. The DNA for the CDR3 is TGTGCCACCAGCAGGAGGGACAGAATGAACACTGAAGCTTTCTTT.

This clonotype was seen a few times. The chain joins TRBV10-3 to TRBJ1-2, with 10 bases fitting TRBD1. The junction had 6 bases not matched to a gene; V was cut back by 4 bases and J by 4 bases. The CDR3 totals 15 residues. Germline V gene sequence: CDR1 ENHRY, CDR2 SYGVKD. The CDR3 spells CAISGGQGNSYGYTF. The CDR3 nucleotides read TGTGCCATCAGTGGGGGACAGGGGAATAGCTATGGCTACACCTTC.

This chain links TRBV19 with TRBJ1-1; D is perhaps TRBD1 (6 bases). CDR1 and CDR2 (germline): LNHDA, SQIVND (reference sequence). This CDR3 has 14 amino acids. V was clipped by 5 bases and J by 0 bases, with 10 bases between them. CDR3 coding DNA: TGTGCCAGTAGTCCCACAGGGATGAACACTGAAGCTTTCTTT. This sequence encodes CASSPTGMNTEAFF.